This paragraph reports one T cell receptor beta chain. Its antigen remains unidentified. Germline CDR1 SGHRS, CDR2 YFSETQ. Trimming took 4 bases from V and 2 from J; bases not matched to a gene: 7. CDR3 length: 15 amino acids. The sample originates from a study of cytomegalovirus exposure and HLA in healthy donors. Study outcomes and limitations: In an earlier analysis, about 87% or about 30%: the productive usage of most TCR beta V segments. For presence/absence analyses, sequencing depth was assumed to be roughly uniform across donors. It was reportedly the case that the classifier diagnosed cytomegalovirus status with high specificity and sensitivity. The analysis excluded some indistinguishable V segments, including TRBV6-2 and TRBV6-3.

It was with 60 Vbeta and 13 Jbeta primers that the PCR ran. Sequencing was performed with immunoSEQ multiplex PCR; in TCRdb, only in-frame clones are kept and a portion is missing. The table lists about 110,000 clones, about two thirds of them singletons, with 2.5% to 3% in the top ten. The source of this sequence is a female donor in good health and CMV-seronegative. The rearrangement joins TRBV5-1 to TRBJ2-7, with 9 bases matching TRBD2. Sequencing input: PBMCs. This chain's CDR3 is CASSATSGQTYEQYF. DNA of the CDR3: TGCGCCAGCAGCGCGACTAGCGGCCAAACCTACGAGCAGTACTTC.